These 20 T cell receptor beta chains were all obtained from the same sample, sequenced in a study of blood T cell repertoires in COVID-19. Assay used: immunoSEQ multiplex PCR; TCRdb lists only in-frame clones, some missing. The sample shows fewer than 500,000 clones, about 87% of them seen only once. The sequencing input was peripheral blood. These receptors all come from a man aged 18 to 29 with COVID-19, enrolled during active disease.

The chain employs TRBV6-5 and TRBJ1-4; D is possibly TRBD1 (6 bases). Germline lookup yields CDR1 MNHEY and CDR2 SVGAGI. Trimming pared 6 bases from V and 3 bases from J, leaving 11 bases between. CDR3 length: 14 residues. In DNA form, the CDR3 reads TGTGCCAGCAGGAGGGGACAAGCTAATGAAAAACTGTTTTTT. It encodes CASRRGQANEKLFF.

The J gene is TRBJ2-7, the V gene TRBV2, with TRBD1 as a possible D gene (5 bases). Looked up from germline, CDR1 is SNHLY and CDR2 is FYNNEI. This CDR3 has 12 amino acids. Trimming pared 7 bases from V and 2 bases from J, leaving 9 bases between. CDR3 amino acids: CASTRTPYEQYF. The CDR3 DNA reads TGTGCCAGCACGAGGACACCCTACGAGCAGTACTTC.

The genes are TRBV10-3 and TRBJ1-1; no definite D call. CDR1 and CDR2 (germline): ENHRY, SYGVKD. V was trimmed by 6 bases and J by 7 bases, leaving 12 bases between them. CDR3 length equals 12 residues. The CDR3 DNA reads TGTGCCATCAGCCCCTCCCCCCGTGAAGCTTTCTTT. This translates into CAISPSPREAFF.

The V gene is TRBV11-3, the J gene TRBJ2-2; 10 bases map to TRBD2. Germline lookup yields CDR1 SGHNT and CDR2 YENEEA. The CDR3 is made up of 16 amino acids. J gave up 6 bases and V 5 bases, and 9 bases lay outside the gene matches. Here the CDR3 DNA reads TGTGCCAGCAGCCAGGGGCTAGCGGGAGTGTCCGGGGAGCTGTTTTTT. Translating it yields CASSQGLAGVSGELFF.

The genes are TRBV19 and TRBJ1-1; no reliable D call. The CDR3 runs to 13 residues. Deletions cut 1 base from V and 3 bases from J, with 6 bases between. In germline, CDR1 is LNHDA, CDR2 SQIVND (reference sequence). The CDR3 protein is CASSIAEYTEAFF. CDR3 bases: TGTGCCAGTAGTATAGCCGAGTACACTGAAGCTTTCTTT.

The V gene is TRBV6-1, the J gene TRBJ2-5; tentatively, D is TRBD1 (8 bases). The germline CDR1 and CDR2 sequences are MNHNS and SASEGT. Trimming left V 7 bases short and J 3 bases short, with 18 bases between. The CDR3 consists of 15 residues. The CDR3 DNA reads as TGTGCCAGCAAAGATACAGGGGGGGATGAAGAGACCCAGTACTTC. Translated: CASKDTGGDEETQYF.

On this clone itself: At one boundary the junction diverges from the germline segment, which might be a read error. V gene TRBV29-1 combines with J gene TRBJ2-1, with a possible D match to TRBD2 (6 bases). Germline values: CDR1 SQVTM, CDR2 ANQGSEA. This CDR3 has 11 residues. The CDR3 sequence: CSVGVAGKPLF. CDR3 coding DNA: TGCAGCGTTGGGGTGGCGGGAAAGCCGCTCTTC.

V is TRBV6-1 and J is TRBJ2-1, with D possibly TRBD1 on 5 matching bases. V was pared by 4 bases and J by 0 bases, with 16 bases between. Per the germline V gene, CDR1 is MNHNS and CDR2 is SASEGT. The CDR3 length is 17 residues. The CDR3 sequence is CASSATGFWGSYNEQFF. The CDR3 DNA reads TGTGCCAGCAGTGCAACAGGATTTTGGGGCTCCTACAATGAGCAGTTCTTC.

Of note for this clone: Compared with germline, one end of the junction differs, possibly owing to a read error. The gene calls are TRBV7-7 and TRBJ2-1, with 11 bases that match TRBD1. CDR1 and CDR2 from the germline V gene are SSHAT and FNYEAQ (reference sequence). The CDR3 length is 17 residues. The CDR3 sequence: CASSLQDGQGADNEQFF. The CDR3 DNA reads as TGTGCTAGCAGCTTGCAGGATGGACAGGGGGCTGACAATGAGCAGTTCTTC. The whole variable domain, remainder taken from reference TRBV7-7 and TRBJ2-1, is GAGVSQSPRYKVTKRGQDVTLRCDPISSHATLYWYQQALGQGPEFLTYFNYEAQPDKSGLPSDRFSAERPEGSISTLTIQRTEQRDSAMYRCASSLQDGQGADNEQFFGPGTRLTVL.

The chain has TRBV7-6 and TRBJ2-2, with 7 bases aligning to TRBD2. Unmatched junction bases numbered 9, after V lost 3 bases and J lost 5 bases. The CDR3 is 16 residues long. The germline V gene encodes CDR1 SGHVS and CDR2 FNYEAQ. CDR3 loop: CASSFESGVRTGELFF. The CDR3 DNA reads TGTGCCAGCAGCTTCGAGAGCGGGGTTCGGACCGGGGAGCTGTTTTTT.

The chain joins TRBV25-1 to TRBJ2-6; 7 positions agree with TRBD1. V gave up 4 bases and J gave up 4 bases; unmatched junction bases: 7. The CDR3 is 16 amino acids. Germline CDR1 and CDR2: MGHDK and SYGVNS. CDR3 bases: TGTGCCAGCAGTGGGAACAGGGGCGGAGGGGCCAACGTCCTGACTTTC. Protein: CASSGNRGGGANVLTF.

The chain has TRBV5-6 and TRBJ2-2; D call uncertain. Trimming cost V 2 bases and J 7 bases, with 3 bases left between them. Germline V gene lookup returns CDR1 SGHDT and CDR2 YYEEEE. The CDR3 has 11 amino acids. CDR3 DNA: TGTGCCAGCAGCTTCAGCGGGGAGCTGTTTTTT. It translates to CASSFSGELFF.

This clone is a singleton in its sample. The chain joins TRBV12-3 or TRBV12-4 to TRBJ1-1; 7 nucleotides agree with TRBD1. V shed 4 bases and J 5 bases; nucleotides not matched to a gene: 4. The CDR3 spans 13 residues. CDR3 residues: CASSSTGLTEAFF. In DNA form, the CDR3 reads TGTGCCAGCAGTTCGACAGGGTTGACTGAAGCTTTCTTT.

This chain joins TRBV19 and TRBJ2-1; TRBD2 agrees at 7 bases. The V gene's germline CDR1 is LNHDA and CDR2 SQIVND (reference sequence). Germline trimming cut 1 base from V and 9 bases from J; bases unmatched to any gene: 6. The CDR3 length is 14 residues. The CDR3 sequence is CASSIGRGDGEQFF. CDR3 nucleotides: TGTGCCAGTAGTATAGGACGGGGGGATGGTGAGCAGTTCTTC.

Concerning this clone itself: Other DNA sequences in the sample encode the same CDR3. The V and J genes are TRBV5-1 and TRBJ2-3; D unresolved. CDR1 is SGHRS and CDR2 is YFSETQ in the germline V gene. V lost 0 bases and J lost 6, with 5 bases in between. This CDR3 spans 12 amino acids. The CDR3: CASSLGADTQYF. CDR3 in DNA: TGCGCCAGCAGCTTGGGTGCGGATACGCAGTATTTT.

The rearrangement links TRBV6-5 to TRBJ1-1; TRBD1 aligns across 7 bases. J gave up 1 base and V 3 bases, and 8 bases lay outside the gene matches. The CDR3 runs 16 residues. Germline V gene lookup returns CDR1 MNHEY and CDR2 SVGAGI. CDR3 region: CASSYGTAGGNTEAFF. The CDR3 bases are TGTGCCAGCAGTTATGGGACAGCCGGCGGGAACACTGAAGCTTTCTTT.

V and J are TRBV12-3 or TRBV12-4 and TRBJ2-5; D is ambiguous. Deletions cut 2 bases from V and 5 bases from J, with 9 bases between. The CDR3 sequence is 13 residues long. In DNA, the CDR3 is TGTGCCAGCAGTTTAAACGAGAGGGAGACCCAGTACTTC. It yields the protein CASSLNERETQYF.

This rearrangement joins TRBV6-5 to TRBJ2-7, with D uncertain. Germline V lookup: CDR1 MNHEY, CDR2 SVGAGI. The V end was cut by 5 bases, the J end by 4 bases, with 18 bases between. This CDR3 has 15 amino acids. Here the CDR3 reads CASSKTIYSTYEQYF. CDR3 DNA sequence: TGTGCCAGCAGTAAGACCATTTACAGTACGTACGAGCAGTACTTC.

A single count supports this clone. CDR3 in amino acids: CASSQDALNYGYTF. In nucleotides, the CDR3 is TGTGCCAGCAGCCAAGACGCGCTGAACTATGGCTACACCTTC. J is TRBJ1-2 and V is TRBV3-1 (or the pseudogene TRBV3-2); D call uncertain. The CDR3 consists of 14 residues. Germline CDR1 and CDR2: LGHDT and YNNKEL (reference sequence). V lost 0 bases and J 2 bases, leaving 7 bases between the germline ends.

The chain recombines TRBV19 with TRBJ2-1; tentative D call: TRBD2 (5 bases). This CDR3 spans 14 amino acids. Deletions cut 8 bases from V and 1 base from J, with 12 bases between. Looked up from germline, CDR1 is LNHDA and CDR2 is SQIVND (reference sequence). CDR3 sequence reads: CASSERGSYNEQFF. DNA of the CDR3: TGTGCCAGTTCGGAGAGAGGGTCCTACAATGAGCAGTTCTTC.